The TCR beta chain described here comes from a study of shared clonotypes between healthy human individuals. Whole-study findings and limits: Represented diversity, genetic and exposure-history alike, was limited by few donors. Measured sharing among donors was expected to vary with sequencing depth.

Trimming took 5 bases from V and 6 from J; bases not matched to a gene: 18. The CDR3 totals 19 residues. Germline CDR1 SGHTA, CDR2 FQGNSA. Sequenced by immunoSEQ multiplex PCR; TCRdb stores in-frame clones only, minus some. This sample carries 520,000 or so clones, about four fifths of them seen once, and the ten largest clones take 10% to 15%. Note on this clone: What it binds is not known.

Nashville, Tennessee was home to all donors, who were Caucasian adults. This sequence originates from a woman aged 40 to 50 in good health. Some clones in this sample may be carry-over from other donors' samples. The rearrangement links TRBV7-2 to TRBJ2-3, with 12 bases fitting TRBD2. Sequences were obtained from PBMCs. The CDR3 DNA reads as TGTGCCAGCAGCCCTCTCCCGATGTATCTAGCGGGAGGGGCCGATACGCAGTATTTT. It encodes CASSPLPMYLAGGADTQYF. Using reference TRBV7-2 and TRBJ2-3 for the parts outside the CDR3, the full variable domain is GAGVSQSPSNKVTEKGKDVELRCDPISGHTALYWYRQSLGQGLEFLIYFQGNSAPDKSGLPSDRFSAERTGGSVSTLTIQRTQQEDSAVYLCASSPLPMYLAGGADTQYFGPGTRLTVL.